This T cell receptor beta chain is from a study of tumor-infiltrating lymphocytes in primary liver carcinoma. Study at large: Patients were both men and women, whose ages ran from 30 to 69 years. Staged T1-T3 N0M0, the tumors had sizes that ranged from about 4.2 to 10 cm across.

Co-extracted RNA and DNA came from approximately 20-30 mg of unsorted bulk tissue. Patients carried chronic HBV infection without prior treatment. A note on this clonotype: Its antigen remains unidentified. At one end the junction does not follow the germline gene, possibly because of a read error.

A constant-region primer primed TCR beta cDNA synthesis from about 0.45 ug of total RNA. Amplification in three nested multiplex PCR rounds with slightly modified ARM-PCR gave rise to TCR beta libraries. TRBV1-TRBV30 forward primers paired with a C-beta reverse primer were used in the first two PCR rounds, which ran approximately 10 cycles each. TCRdb processed the multiplex PCR reads anew with MiXCR; each CDR3 protein has one entry. Here the sample spans more than 70,000 distinct CDR3 sequences, approximately 70% being singletons. This CDR3 has 17 amino acids. In germline, CDR1 is SGHAT, CDR2 FQNNGV. Study-wide points: Tumor region pairs shared more overlap than did tumor-adjacent and tumor-blood pairs.

The receptor was derived from a man in his forties with primary liver carcinoma and hepatitis B virus infection. The chain employs TRBV11-2 and TRBJ1-5, with a tentative D call TRBD1 (5 bases). Sequenced material: tumor-adjacent normal liver tissue. This CDR3 reads CTSSLVGVTWSNQTQHF. CDR3 nucleotides: TGTACCAGCAGCTTAGTAGGGGTAACATGGAGCAATCAGACCCAGCATTTT.